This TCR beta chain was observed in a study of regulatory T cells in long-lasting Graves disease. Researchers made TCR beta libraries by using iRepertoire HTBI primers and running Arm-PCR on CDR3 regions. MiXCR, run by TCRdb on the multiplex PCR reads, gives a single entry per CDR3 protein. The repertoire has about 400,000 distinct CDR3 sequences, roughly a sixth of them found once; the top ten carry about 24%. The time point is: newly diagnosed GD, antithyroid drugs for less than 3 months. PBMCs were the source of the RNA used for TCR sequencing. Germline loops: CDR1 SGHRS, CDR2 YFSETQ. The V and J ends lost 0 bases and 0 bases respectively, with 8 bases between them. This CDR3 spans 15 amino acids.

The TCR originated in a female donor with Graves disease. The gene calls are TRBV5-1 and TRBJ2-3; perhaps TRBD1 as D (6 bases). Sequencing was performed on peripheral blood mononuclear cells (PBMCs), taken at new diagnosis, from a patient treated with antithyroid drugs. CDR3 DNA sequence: TGCGCCAGCAGCTTGGTTGGACAGAGCACAGATACGCAGTATTTT. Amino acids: CASSLVGQSTDTQYF.